These T cell receptor beta chains were read from a single sample in a study of T cell responses to AZD1222 COVID-19 vaccine. The data were produced by immunoSEQ multiplex PCR, yet TCRdb's version contains in-frame clones alone and is incomplete. The repertoire holds roughly 180,000 clones, with roughly nine tenths as singletons. The material sequenced was peripheral blood, taken 28 days after the second AZD1222 dose. The receptors here all came from an adult who received the AZD1222 COVID-19 vaccine. Each CDR3 is given with its conserved first and last residue. The D gene is left open where the match is weak. Clone sizes are given selectively: once, few, many, or a class where the clone is expanded.

>-|TRBJ1-3|TRBV7-9|-
TGTGCCAGTTTTGACTCTGGAAACACCATATATTTT
CASFDSGNTIYF
>-|TRBJ2-3|TRBV4-1|-
TGCGCCAGCAGCCAATTCGGAACAGGGCTCACAGATACGCAGTATTTT
CASSQFGTGLTDTQYF
>-|TRBJ2-5|TRBV10-2|-
TGCGCCAGCAGCCGGGGCATAAAAGGGGAGACCCAGTACTTC
CASSRGIKGETQYF
>-|TRBJ2-3|TRBV30|TRBD1
TGTGCCTGGACCTTGGGACAGGGGATGCTAGATACGCAGTATTTT
CAWTLGQGMLDTQYF
>-|TRBJ1-2|TRBV19|TRBD1
TGTGCCAGTAGGCCCGAGGGACAGGCACCTTATGGCTACACCTTC
CASRPEGQAPYGYTF
>-|TRBJ2-1|TRBV25-1|TRBD2
TGTGCCAGCAGTGCCGGGACTACCCCCCATGAGCAGTTCTTC
CASSAGTTPHEQFF
>-|TRBJ2-3|TRBV29-1|-
TGCAGCGTTGTACAGGGGGGGGCAGATACGCAGTATTTT
CSVVQGGADTQYF
>-|TRBJ2-7|TRBV19|-
TGTGCCAGTAGTATAACAGGGATGGGCTCCTACGAGCAGTACTTC
CASSITGMGSYEQYF
>-|TRBJ1-4|TRBV3-1/TRBV3-2|TRBD1
TGTGCCAGCAGTCTACGACAGGGAGAGGGAAAACTGTTTTTT
CASSLRQGEGKLFF
>-|TRBJ2-7|TRBV7-8|TRBD1
TGTGCCAGCAGCCATCCCTCGGCAGGGGGCCCCCCTGGAGAGCAGTACTTC
CASSHPSAGGPPGEQYF
>once|TRBJ2-1|TRBV25-1|-
TGTGCCAGCAGTGAATATGGTTCCTGGAATGAGCAGTTCTTC
CASSEYGSWNEQFF
>-|TRBJ2-3|TRBV19|-
TGTGCCAGTAGGGTCTCCGGGACTGGAGATACGCAGTATTTT
CASRVSGTGDTQYF
>-|TRBJ2-7|TRBV13|-
TGTGCCAGCAGCTGGGGACAAATGAGCTCCTACGAGCAGTACTTC
CASSWGQMSSYEQYF
>-|TRBJ1-5|TRBV7-8|TRBD1
TGTGCCAGCAGCACTACAGGGGGCAATAGCAATCAGCCCCAGCATTTT
CASSTTGGNSNQPQHF
>-|TRBJ2-3|TRBV24-1|-
TGTGCCACCAGTGGAGGAACAGATACGCAGTATTTT
CATSGGTDTQYF
>once|TRBJ2-3|TRBV10-1|-
TGCGCCAGCAGTGAGGGCCCATGGAGTCAGGATACGCAGTATTTT
CASSEGPWSQDTQYF
>-|TRBJ1-1|TRBV27|-
TGTGCCAGCAGTCCCCCGTGGGGAATGAACACTGAAGCTTTCTTT
CASSPPWGMNTEAFF
>-|TRBJ1-2|TRBV30|-
TGTGCCTGGAACGCTAACTATGGCTACACCTTC
CAWNANYGYTF
>-|TRBJ2-5|TRBV5-4|TRBD2
TGTGCCAGCTCTAGCGGGGAAGAGACCCAGTACTTC
CASSSGEETQYF
>-|TRBJ1-2|TRBV19|-
TGTGCCAGTAGTATACCCCTGGGGAACTATGGCTACACCTTC
CASSIPLGNYGYTF
>-|TRBJ1-1|TRBV2|-
TGTGCCAGCATCACTCAGGGAGGGCAAATGAACACTGAAGCTTTCTTT
CASITQGGQMNTEAFF
>-|TRBJ2-1|TRBV7-9|-
TGTGCCAGCAGCTTATCCCGACTCAGCTCCTACAATGAGCAGTTCTTC
CASSLSRLSSYNEQFF
>-|TRBJ2-3|TRBV5-4|TRBD2
TGTGCCAGCAGCTTAGCGGGGGGAGGAACAGATACGCAGTATTTT
CASSLAGGGTDTQYF
>-|TRBJ2-2|TRBV29-1|-
TGCAGCGTTGAAGATCTTGAGACAGGCCCCAACACCGGGGAGCTGTTTTTT
CSVEDLETGPNTGELFF
>few|TRBJ1-4|TRBV19|-
TGTGCCAGTACAGGGAGAACTAATGAAAAACTGTTTTTT
CASTGRTNEKLFF
>-|TRBJ2-1|TRBV7-8|-
TGTGCCAGCAGCTTAAAAGGGGGTAGCGGCTCCTACAATGAGCAGTTCTTC
CASSLKGGSGSYNEQFF
>-|TRBJ2-7|TRBV3-1/TRBV3-2|TRBD1
TGTGCCAGCAGCTTGTTACAGGGGGCGGTCGAGCAGTACTTC
CASSLLQGAVEQYF
>few|TRBJ2-2|TRBV2|TRBD1
TGTGCCAGCAGACAGGGGTTGTTAGGGGAGCTGTTTTTT
CASRQGLLGELFF
>-|TRBJ2-3|TRBV27|TRBD1
TGTGCCAGCACTCTAAGAGGGGGCCGCACAGATACGCAGTATTTT
CASTLRGGRTDTQYF
>-|TRBJ1-1|TRBV7-2|-
TGTGCCAGCAGCTTAGCGGGCCCCTTCGGCACTGAAGCTTTCTTT
CASSLAGPFGTEAFF
>-|TRBJ2-3|TRBV6-2/TRBV6-3|-
TGTGCCAGCAGTCCGAGAATTAATACGCAGTATTTT
CASSPRINTQYF
>-|TRBJ1-2|TRBV7-8|-
TGTGCCAGCAGCGCCGGGACGGCAAACTATGGCTACACCTTC
CASSAGTANYGYTF
>-|TRBJ1-1|TRBV5-1|-
TGCGCCAGCAGCCCACAGGGTAACACTGAAGCTTTCTTT
CASSPQGNTEAFF
>-|TRBJ1-5|TRBV24-1|TRBD1
TGTGCCACCAGTGCTGGGCAGGGGGCTCAGCCCCAGCATTTT
CATSAGQGAQPQHF
>-|TRBJ1-5|TRBV10-1|TRBD1
TGCGCCAGCAGTAAAGGGACAGGGAGCATTCCTAGCAATCAGCCCCAGCATTTT
CASSKGTGSIPSNQPQHF
>-|TRBJ2-7|TRBV12-3/TRBV12-4|-
TGTGCCAGCAGTTTAGGAAGGACCGAGCAGTACTTC
CASSLGRTEQYF
>-|TRBJ2-7|TRBV7-3|TRBD1
TGTGCCAGCAGCGCCCAGACAGGGTCCTACGAGCAGTACTTC
CASSAQTGSYEQYF
>-|TRBJ1-2|TRBV12-3/TRBV12-4|-
TGTGCCAGCAGTTTAGGGAGCTCGTGGGGCTACACCTTC
CASSLGSSWGYTF
>-|TRBJ1-5|TRBV7-6|TRBD1
TGTGCCAGCACTCCTGGGACAGGGGGCGGTCAGCCCCAGCATTTT
CASTPGTGGGQPQHF
>-|TRBJ2-7|TRBV2|-
TGTGCCAGCAGTCCCCCGGGCGGGACCTACGAGCAGTACTTC
CASSPPGGTYEQYF
>-|TRBJ2-1|TRBV7-9|-
TGTGCCAGCAGCCTAGCCGCCGGGGGCGAGCAGTTCTTC
CASSLAAGGEQFF
>-|TRBJ1-6|TRBV9|-
TGTGCCAGCAGCCTCCACTATTTAAGTAATTCACCCCTCCACTTT
CASSLHYLSNSPLHF
>-|TRBJ2-6|TRBV6-4|-
TGTGCCAGCGCGGGGCCCTCTGGGGCCAACGTCCTGACTTTC
CASAGPSGANVLTF
>-|TRBJ2-4|TRBV30|-
TGTGCCTGGAGTGTAAGGTTCGGGGAAGAAAACATTCAGTACTTC
CAWSVRFGEENIQYF
>-|TRBJ1-1|TRBV4-3|-
TGCGCCAGCAGCCAAGATAGAGGGACGGTGAACACTGAAGCTTTCTTT
CASSQDRGTVNTEAFF
>-|TRBJ1-1|TRBV7-3|-
TGTGCCAGCAGGAGGTTTACGGACACTGAAGCTTTCTTT
CASRRFTDTEAFF